This T cell receptor beta chain originates from a study of Graves' ophthalmopathy and Graves' hyperthyroidism. Study as a whole: Calling hyperthyroidism stable required that no ophthalmopathy show up within 18 months of follow-up. Study-level findings and limits: Blood also held most thyroid clonotypes expanded above 0.001 frequency. For separating ophthalmopathy from stable hyperthyroidism, a 13-signature model gave over 85% sensitivity and around 76% specificity.

Aged 18 to 65, hyperthyroidism patients had been newly diagnosed, with under 2 months' duration. The sample holds many counts of this clonotype. Its antigen is undetermined. RNA transcripts served as template for amplifying TCR beta CDR3 sequences. First-round RT-PCR used HTBI primers; second-round multiplex PCR followed. TCRdb independently ran MiXCR on the multiplex PCR reads; one entry per CDR3 protein. The table records a few hundred thousand distinct CDR3 sequences, about two fifths of them present only once. This CDR3 spans 16 amino acids. Trimming took 0 bases from V and 0 from J, leaving 9 bases between them. CDR1 is LNHNV, CDR2 YYDKDF, per germline (reference sequence).

The receptor comes from an adult man with Graves' hyperthyroidism. The sample taken for sequencing was peripheral blood or thyroid tissue (not recorded which). V and J are TRBV15 and TRBJ1-5; D possibly corresponds to TRBD1 (5 bases). CDR3 amino acids: CATSREGADSNQPQHF. CDR3 sequence (DNA): TGTGCCACCAGCAGAGAAGGGGCGGATAGCAATCAGCCCCAGCATTTT.